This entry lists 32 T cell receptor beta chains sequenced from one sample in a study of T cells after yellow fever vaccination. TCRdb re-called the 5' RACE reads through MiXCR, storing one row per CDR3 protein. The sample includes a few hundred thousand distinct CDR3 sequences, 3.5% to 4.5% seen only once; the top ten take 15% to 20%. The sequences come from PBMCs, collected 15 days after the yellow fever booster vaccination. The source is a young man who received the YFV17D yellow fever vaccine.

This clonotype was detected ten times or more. This chain's CDR3 is CASSSITTPNIQYF. CDR3 bases: TGCGCCAGCAGCTCAATAACAACTCCAAACATTCAGTACTTC. The chain links TRBV5-1 to TRBJ2-4, with unresolved D. The CDR3 contains 14 residues. The ends were cut back, 3 bases at V and 6 bases at J, with 13 bases in the middle. In germline, CDR1 is SGHRS, CDR2 YFSETQ.

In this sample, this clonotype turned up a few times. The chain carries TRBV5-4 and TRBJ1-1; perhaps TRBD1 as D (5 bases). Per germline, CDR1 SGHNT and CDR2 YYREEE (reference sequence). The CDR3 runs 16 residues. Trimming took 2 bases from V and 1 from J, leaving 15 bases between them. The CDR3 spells CASSLPAQGGNTEAFF. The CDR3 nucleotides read TGTGCCAGCAGCTTACCCGCCCAGGGAGGGAACACTGAAGCTTTCTTT.

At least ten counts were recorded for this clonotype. The CDR3 coding sequence is TGTGCCAGCAGTGAGGAGACAGGGGGCACCGGGGAGCTGTTTTTT. It yields the protein CASSEETGGTGELFF. V usage is TRBV6-4 and J usage is TRBJ2-2; 9 positions match TRBD1. V trimming: 3 bases; J trimming: 4 bases; junction bases outside the gene matches: 3. The germline V gene encodes CDR1 MRHNA and CDR2 SNTAGT. The CDR3 totals 15 residues.

The CDR3 nucleotides are TGTGCCAGCAGCATGACAGGCGATACGCAGTATTTT. This translates into CASSMTGDTQYF. The chain is built from TRBV3-1 and TRBJ2-3; a possible D gene is TRBD1 (6 bases). The CDR3 has 12 amino acids. V lost 5 bases, J lost 6 bases, and 9 bases lay in between. Germline V gene sequence: CDR1 LGHDT, CDR2 YNNKEL (reference sequence).

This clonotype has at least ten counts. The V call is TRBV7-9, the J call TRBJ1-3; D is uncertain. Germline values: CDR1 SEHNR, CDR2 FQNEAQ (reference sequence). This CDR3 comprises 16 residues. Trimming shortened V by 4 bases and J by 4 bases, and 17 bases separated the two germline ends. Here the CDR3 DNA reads TGTGCCAGCAGCTCCAGTACGGAAGCTGTAGGAAACACCATATATTTT. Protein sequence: CASSSSTEAVGNTIYF.

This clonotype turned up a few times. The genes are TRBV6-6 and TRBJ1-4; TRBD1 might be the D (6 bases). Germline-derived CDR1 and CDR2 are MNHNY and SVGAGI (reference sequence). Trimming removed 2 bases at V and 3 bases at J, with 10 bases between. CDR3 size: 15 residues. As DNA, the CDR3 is TGTGCCAGCAGTTACGGGGGGCTTTCTAATGAAAAACTGTTTTTT. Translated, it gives CASSYGGLSNEKLFF.

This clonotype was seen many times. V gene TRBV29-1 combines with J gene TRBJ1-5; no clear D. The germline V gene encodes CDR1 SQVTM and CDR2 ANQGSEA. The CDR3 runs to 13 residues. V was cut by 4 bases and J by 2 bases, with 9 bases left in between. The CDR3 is CSVAGLGNQPQHF. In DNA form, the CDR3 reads TGCAGCGTTGCCGGGTTGGGCAATCAGCCCCAGCATTTT.

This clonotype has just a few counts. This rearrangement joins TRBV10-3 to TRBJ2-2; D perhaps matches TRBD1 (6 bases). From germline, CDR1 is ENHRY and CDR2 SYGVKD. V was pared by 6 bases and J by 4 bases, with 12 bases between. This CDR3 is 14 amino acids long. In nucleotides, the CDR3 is TGTGCCATCAGCCACAGGGAGAGCACCGGGGAGCTGTTTTTT. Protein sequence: CAISHRESTGELFF.

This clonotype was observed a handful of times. Here the CDR3 reads CASSFGEFYEQYF. The CDR3, as DNA: TGTGCCAGCAGCTTTGGGGAGTTCTACGAGCAGTACTTC. The V and J genes are TRBV5-6 and TRBJ2-7, with a weak D call TRBD2 (5 bases). The CDR3 is made up of 13 amino acids. V lost 2 bases to trimming and J lost 3 bases, with 9 bases between them. The germline gives CDR1 SGHDT, CDR2 YYEEEE.

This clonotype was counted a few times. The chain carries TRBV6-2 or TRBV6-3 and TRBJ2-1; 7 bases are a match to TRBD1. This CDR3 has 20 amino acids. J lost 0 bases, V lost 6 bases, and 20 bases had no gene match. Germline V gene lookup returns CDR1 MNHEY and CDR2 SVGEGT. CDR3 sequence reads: CASRYPLRQGRTRSYNEQFF. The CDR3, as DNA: TGTGCCAGCAGATACCCTCTTAGACAGGGTCGTACCCGCTCCTACAATGAGCAGTTCTTC.

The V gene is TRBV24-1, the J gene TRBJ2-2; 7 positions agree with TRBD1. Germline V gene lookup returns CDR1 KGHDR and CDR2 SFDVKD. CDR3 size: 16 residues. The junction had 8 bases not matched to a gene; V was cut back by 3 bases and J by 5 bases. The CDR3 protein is CATSDATGSLTGELFF. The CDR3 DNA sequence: TGTGCCACCAGTGATGCGACAGGGTCCCTAACCGGGGAGCTGTTTTTT.

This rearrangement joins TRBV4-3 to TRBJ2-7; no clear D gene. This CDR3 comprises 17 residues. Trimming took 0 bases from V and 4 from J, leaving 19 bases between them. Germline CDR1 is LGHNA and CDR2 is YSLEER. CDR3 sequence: CASSQDFRAYPGYEQYF. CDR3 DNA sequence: TGCGCCAGCAGCCAAGATTTTCGGGCATATCCTGGATACGAGCAGTACTTC.

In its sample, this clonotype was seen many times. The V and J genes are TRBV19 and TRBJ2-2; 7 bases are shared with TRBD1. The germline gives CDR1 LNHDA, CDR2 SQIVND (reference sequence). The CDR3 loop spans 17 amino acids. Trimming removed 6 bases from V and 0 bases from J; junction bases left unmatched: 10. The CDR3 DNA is TGTGCCAGTAGCCCCGGGCCCGGGACAGCGAACACCGGGGAGCTGTTTTTT. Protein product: CASSPGPGTANTGELFF.

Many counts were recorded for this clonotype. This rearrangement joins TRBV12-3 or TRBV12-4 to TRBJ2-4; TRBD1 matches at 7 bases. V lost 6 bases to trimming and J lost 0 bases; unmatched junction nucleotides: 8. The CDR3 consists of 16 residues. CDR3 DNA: TGTGCCAGCAGCTCAGAGGGACAGTTAGCCAAAAACATTCAGTACTTC. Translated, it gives CASSSEGQLAKNIQYF.

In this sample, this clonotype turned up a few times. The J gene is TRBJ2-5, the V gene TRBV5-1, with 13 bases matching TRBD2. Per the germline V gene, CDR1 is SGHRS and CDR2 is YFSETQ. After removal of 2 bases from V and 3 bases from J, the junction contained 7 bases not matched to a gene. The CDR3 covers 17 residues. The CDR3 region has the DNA TGCGCCAGCAGCTTCCTCTCTACTAGCGGGGGGGAAGAGACCCAGTACTTC. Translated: CASSFLSTSGGEETQYF.

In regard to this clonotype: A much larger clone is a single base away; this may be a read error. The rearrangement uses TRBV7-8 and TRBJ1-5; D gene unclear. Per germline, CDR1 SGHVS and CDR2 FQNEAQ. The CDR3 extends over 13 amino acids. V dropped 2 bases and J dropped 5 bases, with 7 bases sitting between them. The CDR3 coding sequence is TGTGCCAGCAGCTTAAGGGAGTATCAGCCCCAGCATTTT. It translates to CASSLREYQPQHF.

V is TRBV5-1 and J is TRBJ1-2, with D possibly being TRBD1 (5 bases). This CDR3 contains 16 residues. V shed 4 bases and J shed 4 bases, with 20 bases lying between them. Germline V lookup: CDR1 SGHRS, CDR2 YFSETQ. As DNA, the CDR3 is TGCGCCAGCAGCATGACATCTCGGACACGGGGCTATGGCTACACCTTC. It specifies CASSMTSRTRGYGYTF.

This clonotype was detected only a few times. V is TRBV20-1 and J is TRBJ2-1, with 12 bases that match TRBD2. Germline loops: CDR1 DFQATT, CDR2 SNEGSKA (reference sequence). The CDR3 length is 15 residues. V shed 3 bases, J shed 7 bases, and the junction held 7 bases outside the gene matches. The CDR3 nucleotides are TGCAGTGCTAGCTTTCTAGCGGGGGGGCTTAATGAGCAGTTCTTC. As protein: CSASFLAGGLNEQFF.

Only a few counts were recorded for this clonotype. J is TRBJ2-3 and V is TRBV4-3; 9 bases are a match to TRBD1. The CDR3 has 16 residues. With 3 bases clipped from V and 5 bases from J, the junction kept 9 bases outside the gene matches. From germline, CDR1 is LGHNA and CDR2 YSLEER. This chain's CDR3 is CASSQSNRGRGDTQYF. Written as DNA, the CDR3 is TGCGCCAGCAGCCAGTCGAACAGGGGGCGAGGAGATACGCAGTATTTT.

In nucleotides, the CDR3 is TGTGCCAGTTCGGGACAGGGGGCTAACTATGGCTACACCTTC. Protein sequence: CASSGQGANYGYTF. The rearrangement uses TRBV6-6 and TRBJ1-2; 11 nucleotides line up with TRBD1. Unmatched junction bases numbered 3, after V lost 9 bases and J lost 0 bases. Germline CDR1 is MNHNY and CDR2 is SVGAGI (reference sequence). This CDR3 is 14 amino acids long.

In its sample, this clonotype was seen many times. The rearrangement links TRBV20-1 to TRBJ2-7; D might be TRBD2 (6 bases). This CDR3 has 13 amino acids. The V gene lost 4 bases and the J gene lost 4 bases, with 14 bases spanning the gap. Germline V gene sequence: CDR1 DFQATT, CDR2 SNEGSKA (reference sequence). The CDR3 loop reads CSAMGGPSYEQYF. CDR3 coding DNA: TGCAGTGCTATGGGAGGACCTTCATACGAGCAGTACTTC.

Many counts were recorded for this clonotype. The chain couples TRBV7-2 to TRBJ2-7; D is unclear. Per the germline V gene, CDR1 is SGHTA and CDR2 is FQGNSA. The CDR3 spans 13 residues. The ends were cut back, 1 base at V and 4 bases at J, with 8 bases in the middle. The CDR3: CASSLEGGYEQYV. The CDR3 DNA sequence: TGTGCCAGCAGCTTAGAAGGCGGTTACGAGCAGTACGTC.

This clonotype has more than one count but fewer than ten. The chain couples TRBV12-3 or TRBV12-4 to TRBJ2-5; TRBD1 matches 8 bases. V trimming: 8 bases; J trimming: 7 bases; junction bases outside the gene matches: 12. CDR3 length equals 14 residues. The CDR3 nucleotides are TGTGCCAGCGCTAATCTGGACAGGGTGACGACCCAGTACTTC. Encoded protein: CASANLDRVTTQYF.

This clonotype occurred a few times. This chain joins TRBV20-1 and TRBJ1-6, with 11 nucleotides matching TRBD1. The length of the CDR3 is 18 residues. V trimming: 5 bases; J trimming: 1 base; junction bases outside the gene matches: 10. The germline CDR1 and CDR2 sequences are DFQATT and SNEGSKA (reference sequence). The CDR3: CSAETDRGLMSYNSPLHF. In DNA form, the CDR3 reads TGCAGTGCTGAAACGGACAGGGGGCTTATGTCCTATAATTCACCCCTCCACTTT.

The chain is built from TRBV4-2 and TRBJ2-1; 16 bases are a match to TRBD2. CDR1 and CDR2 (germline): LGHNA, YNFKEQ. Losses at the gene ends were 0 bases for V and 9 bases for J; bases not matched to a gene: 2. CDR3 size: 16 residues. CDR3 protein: CASSQEGTSGGGEQFF. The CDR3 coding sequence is TGTGCCAGCAGCCAAGAAGGGACTAGCGGGGGGGGTGAGCAGTTCTTC.

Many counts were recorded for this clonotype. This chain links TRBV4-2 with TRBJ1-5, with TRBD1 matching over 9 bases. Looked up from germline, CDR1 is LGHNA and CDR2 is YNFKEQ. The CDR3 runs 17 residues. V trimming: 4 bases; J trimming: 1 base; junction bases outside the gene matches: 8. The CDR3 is CASSRGQGTSSNQPQHF. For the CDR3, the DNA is TGTGCCAGCAGCCGAGGACAGGGGACGAGCAGCAATCAGCCCCAGCATTTT.

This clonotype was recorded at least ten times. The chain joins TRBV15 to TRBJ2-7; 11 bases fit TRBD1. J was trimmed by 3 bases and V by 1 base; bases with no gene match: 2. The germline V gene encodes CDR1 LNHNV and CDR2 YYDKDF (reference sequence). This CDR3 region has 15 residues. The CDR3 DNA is TGTGCCACCAGCAGAGGGGGACAGGGGGGCTACGAGCAGTACTTC. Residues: CATSRGGQGGYEQYF.

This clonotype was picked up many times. The CDR3 bases are TGTGCCAGCAGTCTTAGGGGGGACACAGATACGCAGTATTTT. It yields the protein CASSLRGDTDTQYF. This chain uses TRBV6-4 with TRBJ2-3, with D perhaps TRBD1 or TRBD2 (6 bases each). Germline CDR1 is MRHNA and CDR2 is SNTAGT. The CDR3 is 14 amino acids. The V end lost 5 bases, the J end lost 2 bases, and 11 bases lay between the germline ends.

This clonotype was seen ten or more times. The CDR3 region has the DNA TGTGCCAGCAGCTCCCCAGGCACAGATACGCAGTATTTT. Translation: CASSSPGTDTQYF. V and J are TRBV7-2 and TRBJ2-3, with D unresolved. Germline V lookup: CDR1 SGHTA, CDR2 FQGNSA. V lost 4 bases and J 1 base, leaving 6 bases between the germline ends. The CDR3 sequence is 13 residues long.

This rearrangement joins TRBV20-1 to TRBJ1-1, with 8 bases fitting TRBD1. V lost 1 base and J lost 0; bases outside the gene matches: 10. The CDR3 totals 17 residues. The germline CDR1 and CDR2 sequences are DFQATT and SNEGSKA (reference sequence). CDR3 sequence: CSARVLDRELVNTEAFF. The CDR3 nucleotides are TGCAGTGCTAGAGTATTGGACAGGGAATTGGTGAACACTGAAGCTTTCTTT.

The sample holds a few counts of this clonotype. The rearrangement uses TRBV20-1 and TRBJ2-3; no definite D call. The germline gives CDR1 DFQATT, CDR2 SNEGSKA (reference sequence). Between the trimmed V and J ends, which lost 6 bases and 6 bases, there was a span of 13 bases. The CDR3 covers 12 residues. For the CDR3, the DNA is TGCAGTGCACCCTTTACCGGGGATACGCAGTATTTT. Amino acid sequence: CSAPFTGDTQYF.

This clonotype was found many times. The CDR3, as DNA: TGCGCCAGCAGCCAGAGGTACCTGCGGGACAGCGTTTTATTAGGGGATTCACCCCTCCACTTT. Translated: CASSQRYLRDSVLLGDSPLHF. This rearrangement joins TRBV4-3 to TRBJ1-6; 7 bases match TRBD1. This CDR3 is 21 amino acids long. Germline V gene sequence: CDR1 LGHNA, CDR2 YSLEER. J lost 8 bases, V lost 3 bases, and 25 bases had no gene match.